This T cell receptor (beta chain) appears in the sequencing data of a study of cytomegalovirus exposure and HLA in healthy donors. Study conclusions and caveats: Certain indistinguishable V segments, among them TRBV6-2 and TRBV6-3, were excluded. A prior analysis recorded that most TCR beta V segments were productive about 90% or about 30% of the time.

Germline lookup yields CDR1 SGHVS and CDR2 FQNEAQ. Trimming at V came to 2 bases and at J to 6 bases, leaving 9 bases not matched to a gene. The length of the CDR3 is 16 residues. PCR used 60 Vbeta primers and 13 Jbeta primers. Authors' processing steps: Roughly 10 million shared chains were among approximately 87 million unique TCR beta chains counted in a later analysis. Libraries were prepared by immunoSEQ multiplex PCR; TCRdb keeps only in-frame clonotypes and omits some of them. D and trimming come from the DNA, and the V and J calls and clone size come from that table. The table has fewer than 110,000 clones, approximately 75% seen once; the top ten hold approximately 2%. On this clone: What it binds is unknown.

The sequence was obtained from a woman aged 40 to 50 in good health and CMV-seronegative. What was sequenced was PBMCs. V gene TRBV7-8 combines with J gene TRBJ2-3; the match to TRBD2 covers 9 bases. CDR3: CASSLFRVSGSDTQYF. The CDR3 DNA reads as TGTGCCAGCAGCTTATTTCGGGTTAGCGGGAGCGATACGCAGTATTTT.